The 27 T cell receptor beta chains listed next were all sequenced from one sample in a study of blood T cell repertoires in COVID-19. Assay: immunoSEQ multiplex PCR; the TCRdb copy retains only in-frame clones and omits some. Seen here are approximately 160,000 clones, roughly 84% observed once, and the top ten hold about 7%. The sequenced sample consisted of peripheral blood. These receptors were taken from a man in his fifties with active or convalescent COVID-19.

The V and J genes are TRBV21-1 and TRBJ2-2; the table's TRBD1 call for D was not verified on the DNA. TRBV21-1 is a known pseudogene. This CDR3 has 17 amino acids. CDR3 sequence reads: CASRTDVRGGETGELFF. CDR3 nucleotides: TGTGCCAGCAGGACTGATGTCAGGGGTGGGGAGACCGGGGAGCTGTTTTTT.

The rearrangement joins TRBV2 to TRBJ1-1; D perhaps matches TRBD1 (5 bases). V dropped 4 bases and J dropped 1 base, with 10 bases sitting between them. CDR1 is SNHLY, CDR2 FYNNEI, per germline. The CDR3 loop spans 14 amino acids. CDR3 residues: CASSAGGRNTEAFF. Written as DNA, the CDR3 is TGTGCCAGCAGTGCGGGGGGAAGGAACACTGAAGCTTTCTTT.

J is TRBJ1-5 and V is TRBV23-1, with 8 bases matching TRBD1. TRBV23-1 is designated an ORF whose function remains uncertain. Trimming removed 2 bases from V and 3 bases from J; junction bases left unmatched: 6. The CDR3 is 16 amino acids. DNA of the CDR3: TGCGCCAGCAGTCAAACTGGACAGGGTCCCAATCAGCCCCAGCATTTT. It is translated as CASSQTGQGPNQPQHF.

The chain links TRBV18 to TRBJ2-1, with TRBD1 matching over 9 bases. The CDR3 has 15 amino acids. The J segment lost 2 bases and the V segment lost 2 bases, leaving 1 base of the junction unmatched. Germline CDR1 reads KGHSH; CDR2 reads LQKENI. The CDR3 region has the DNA TGTGCCAGCTCACCAGGGACAGGGCCCTACAATGAGCAGTTCTTC. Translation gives CASSPGTGPYNEQFF.

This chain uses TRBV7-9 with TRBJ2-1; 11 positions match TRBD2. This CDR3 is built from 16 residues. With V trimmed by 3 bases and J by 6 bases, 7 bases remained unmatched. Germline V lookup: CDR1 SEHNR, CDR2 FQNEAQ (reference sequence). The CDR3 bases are TGTGCCAGCAGCTTTAGCGGGGGGGCGAAGGGCAATGAGCAGTTCTTC. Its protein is CASSFSGGAKGNEQFF.

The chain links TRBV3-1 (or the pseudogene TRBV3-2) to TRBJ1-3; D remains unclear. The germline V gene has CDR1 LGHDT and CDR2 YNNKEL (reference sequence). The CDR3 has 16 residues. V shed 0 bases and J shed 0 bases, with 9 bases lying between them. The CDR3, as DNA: TGTGCCAGCAGCCAAGATCTCGCCAGCTCTGGAAACACCATATATTTT. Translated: CASSQDLASSGNTIYF.

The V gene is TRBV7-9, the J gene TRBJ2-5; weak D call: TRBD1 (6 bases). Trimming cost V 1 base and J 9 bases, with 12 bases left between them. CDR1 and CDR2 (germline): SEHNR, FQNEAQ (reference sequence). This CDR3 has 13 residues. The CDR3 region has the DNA TGTGCCAGCAGCTTAGGGACAGCTACACCCCAGTACTTC. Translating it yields CASSLGTATPQYF.

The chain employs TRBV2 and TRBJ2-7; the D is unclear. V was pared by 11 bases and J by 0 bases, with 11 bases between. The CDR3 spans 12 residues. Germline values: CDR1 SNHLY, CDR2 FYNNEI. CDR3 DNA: TGTGCCGGCCGGAGCGTCTCCTACGAGCAGTACTTC. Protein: CAGRSVSYEQYF.

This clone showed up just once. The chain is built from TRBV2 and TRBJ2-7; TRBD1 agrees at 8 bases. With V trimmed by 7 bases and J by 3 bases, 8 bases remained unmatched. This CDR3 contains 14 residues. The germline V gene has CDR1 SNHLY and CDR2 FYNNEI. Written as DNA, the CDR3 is TGTGCCAGCAACGGACAGGGAATTATCTACGAGCAGTACTTC. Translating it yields CASNGQGIIYEQYF.

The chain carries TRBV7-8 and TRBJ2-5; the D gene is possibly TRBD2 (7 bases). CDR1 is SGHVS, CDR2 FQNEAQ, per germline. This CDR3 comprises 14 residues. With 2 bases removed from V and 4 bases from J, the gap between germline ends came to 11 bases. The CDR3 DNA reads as TGTGCCAGCAGCTTAAAGGGGGGGCGAGAGACCCAGTACTTC. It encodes CASSLKGGRETQYF.

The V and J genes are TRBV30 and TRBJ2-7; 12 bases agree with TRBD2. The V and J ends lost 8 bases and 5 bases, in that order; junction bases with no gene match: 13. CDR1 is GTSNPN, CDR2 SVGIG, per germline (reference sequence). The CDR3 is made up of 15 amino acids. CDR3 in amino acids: CAGKKMTSGSNEQYF. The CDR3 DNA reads TGTGCCGGGAAAAAAATGACTAGCGGGAGCAACGAGCAGTACTTC. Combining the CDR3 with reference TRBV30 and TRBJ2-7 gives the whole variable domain SQTIHQWPATLVQPVGSPLSLECTVEGTSNPNLYWYRQAAGRGLQLLFYSVGIGQISSEVPQNLSASRPQDRQFILSSKKLLLSDSGFYLCAGKKMTSGSNEQYFGPGTRLTVT.

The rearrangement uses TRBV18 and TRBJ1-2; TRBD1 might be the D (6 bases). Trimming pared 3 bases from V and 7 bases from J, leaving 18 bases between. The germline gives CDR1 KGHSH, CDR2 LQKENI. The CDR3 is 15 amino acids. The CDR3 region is CASSPGGLATGGYTF. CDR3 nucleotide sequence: TGTGCCAGCTCACCGGGGGGGCTGGCGACTGGTGGCTACACCTTC.

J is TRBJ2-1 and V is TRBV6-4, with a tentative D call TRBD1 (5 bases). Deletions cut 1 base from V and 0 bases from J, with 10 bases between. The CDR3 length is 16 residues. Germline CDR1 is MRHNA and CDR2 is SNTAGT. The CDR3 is CASSDLAGNSYNEQFF. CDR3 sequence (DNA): TGTGCCAGCAGTGACTTGGCAGGGAACTCCTACAATGAGCAGTTCTTC.

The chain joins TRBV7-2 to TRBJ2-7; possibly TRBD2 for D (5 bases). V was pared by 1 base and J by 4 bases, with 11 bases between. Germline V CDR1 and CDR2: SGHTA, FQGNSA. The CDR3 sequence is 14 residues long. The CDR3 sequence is CASSLGPGEYEQYF. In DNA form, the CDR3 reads TGTGCCAGCAGCTTAGGCCCCGGGGAATACGAGCAGTACTTC.

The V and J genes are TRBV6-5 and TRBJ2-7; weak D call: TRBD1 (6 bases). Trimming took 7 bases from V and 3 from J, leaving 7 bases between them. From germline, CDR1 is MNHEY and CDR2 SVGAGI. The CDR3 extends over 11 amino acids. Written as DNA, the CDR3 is TGTGCCAGCACAGGGGTCTACGAGCAGTACTTC. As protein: CASTGVYEQYF.

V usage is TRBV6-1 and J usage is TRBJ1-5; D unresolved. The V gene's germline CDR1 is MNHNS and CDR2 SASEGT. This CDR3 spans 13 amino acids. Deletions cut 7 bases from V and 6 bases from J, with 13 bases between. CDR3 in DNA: TGTGCCAGCACGAACGAAGGAGGTCAGCCCCAGCATTTT. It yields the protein CASTNEGGQPQHF.

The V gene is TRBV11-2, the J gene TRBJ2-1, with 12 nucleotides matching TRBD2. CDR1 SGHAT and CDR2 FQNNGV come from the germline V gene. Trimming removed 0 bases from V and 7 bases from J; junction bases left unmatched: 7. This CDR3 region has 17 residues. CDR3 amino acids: CASSLEAGLAGLNEQFF. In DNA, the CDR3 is TGTGCCAGCAGCTTAGAGGCCGGACTAGCGGGACTAAATGAGCAGTTCTTC.

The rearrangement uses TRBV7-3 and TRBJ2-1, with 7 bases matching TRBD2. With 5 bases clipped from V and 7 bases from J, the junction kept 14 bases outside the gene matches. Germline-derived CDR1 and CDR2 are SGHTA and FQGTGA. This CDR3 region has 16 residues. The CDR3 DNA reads TGTGCCAGCAGCCCGTTGGTGAGCGGGATATTTAATGAGCAGTTCTTC. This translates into CASSPLVSGIFNEQFF.

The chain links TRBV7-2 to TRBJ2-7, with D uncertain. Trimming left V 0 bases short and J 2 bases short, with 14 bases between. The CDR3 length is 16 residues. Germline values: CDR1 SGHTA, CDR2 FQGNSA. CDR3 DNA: TGTGCCAGCAGCTTAGCGCCGTCACAGTTTCCCTACGAGCAGTACTTC. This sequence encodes CASSLAPSQFPYEQYF.

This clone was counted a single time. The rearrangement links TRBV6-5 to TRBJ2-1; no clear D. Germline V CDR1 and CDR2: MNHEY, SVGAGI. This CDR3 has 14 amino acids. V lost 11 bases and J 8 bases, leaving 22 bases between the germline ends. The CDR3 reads CASSASLWLDEQFF. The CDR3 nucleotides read TGTGCCTCCAGCGCTTCGCTCTGGTTAGATGAGCAGTTCTTC.

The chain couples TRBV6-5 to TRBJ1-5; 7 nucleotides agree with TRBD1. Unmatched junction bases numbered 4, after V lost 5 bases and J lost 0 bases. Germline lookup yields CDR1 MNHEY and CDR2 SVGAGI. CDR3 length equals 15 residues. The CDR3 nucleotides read TGTGCCAGCAGTCCTGGACAGGTTAGCAATCAGCCCCAGCATTTT. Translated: CASSPGQVSNQPQHF.

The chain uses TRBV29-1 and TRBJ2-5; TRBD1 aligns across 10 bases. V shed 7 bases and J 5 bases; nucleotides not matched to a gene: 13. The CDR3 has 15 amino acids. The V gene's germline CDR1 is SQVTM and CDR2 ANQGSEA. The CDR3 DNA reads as TGCAGCGCCACCCCCGGGACAGGGGTGGGCGAGACCCAGTACTTC. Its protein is CSATPGTGVGETQYF.

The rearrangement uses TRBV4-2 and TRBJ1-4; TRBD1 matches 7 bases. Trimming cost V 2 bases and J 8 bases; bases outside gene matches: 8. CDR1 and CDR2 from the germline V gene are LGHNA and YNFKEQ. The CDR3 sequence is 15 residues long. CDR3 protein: CASSQNRGDSEKLFF. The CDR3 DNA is TGTGCCAGCAGCCAAAACAGGGGTGATTCGGAAAAACTGTTTTTT.

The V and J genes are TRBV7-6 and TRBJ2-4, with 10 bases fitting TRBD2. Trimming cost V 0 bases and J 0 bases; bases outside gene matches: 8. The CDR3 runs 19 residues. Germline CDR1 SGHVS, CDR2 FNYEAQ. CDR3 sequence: CASSLALAGRKLAKNIQYF. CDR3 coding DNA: TGTGCCAGCAGCTTAGCACTAGCGGGGAGGAAGCTAGCCAAAAACATTCAGTACTTC.

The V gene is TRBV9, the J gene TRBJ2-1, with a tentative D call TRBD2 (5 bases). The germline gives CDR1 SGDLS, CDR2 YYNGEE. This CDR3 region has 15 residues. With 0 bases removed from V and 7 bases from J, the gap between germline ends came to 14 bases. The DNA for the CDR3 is TGTGCCAGCAGCGTAGAAGCGGCGCTGAGGAATGAGCAGTTCTTC. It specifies CASSVEAALRNEQFF.

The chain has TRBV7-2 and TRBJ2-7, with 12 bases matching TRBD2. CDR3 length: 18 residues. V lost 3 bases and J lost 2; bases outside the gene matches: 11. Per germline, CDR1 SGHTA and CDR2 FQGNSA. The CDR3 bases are TGTGCCAGCAGCTTCAAAGGGACTAGCGGGTATAAGACCTACGAGCAGTACTTC. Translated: CASSFKGTSGYKTYEQYF. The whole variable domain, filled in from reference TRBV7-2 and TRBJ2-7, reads GAGVSQSPSNKVTEKGKDVELRCDPISGHTALYWYRQSLGQGLEFLIYFQGNSAPDKSGLPSDRFSAERTGGSVSTLTIQRTQQEDSAVYLCASSFKGTSGYKTYEQYFGPGTRLTVT.

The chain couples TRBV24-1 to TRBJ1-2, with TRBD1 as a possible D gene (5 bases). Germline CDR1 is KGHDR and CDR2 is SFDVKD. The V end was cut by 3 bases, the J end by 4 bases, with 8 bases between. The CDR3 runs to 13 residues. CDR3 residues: CATSDRGGYGYTF. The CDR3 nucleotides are TGTGCCACCAGTGATAGGGGTGGCTATGGCTACACCTTC.